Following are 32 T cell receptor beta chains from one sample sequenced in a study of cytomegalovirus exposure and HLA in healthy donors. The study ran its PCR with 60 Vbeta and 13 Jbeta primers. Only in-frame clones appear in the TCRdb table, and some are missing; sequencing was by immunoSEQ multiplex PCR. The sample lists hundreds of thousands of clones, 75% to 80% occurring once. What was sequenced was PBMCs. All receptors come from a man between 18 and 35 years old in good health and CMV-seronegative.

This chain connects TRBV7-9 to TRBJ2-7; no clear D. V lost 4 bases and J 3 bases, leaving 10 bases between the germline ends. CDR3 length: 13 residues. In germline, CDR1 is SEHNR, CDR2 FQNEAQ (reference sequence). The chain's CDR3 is CASSSPVGYEQYF. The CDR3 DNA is TGTGCCAGCAGCTCGCCGGTTGGCTACGAGCAGTACTTC.

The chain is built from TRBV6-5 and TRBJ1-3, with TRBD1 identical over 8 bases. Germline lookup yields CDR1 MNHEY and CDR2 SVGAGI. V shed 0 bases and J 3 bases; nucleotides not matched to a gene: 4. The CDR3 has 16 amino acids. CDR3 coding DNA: TGTGCCAGCAGTTACTCCGCGACAGGGGTTGGAAACACCATATATTTT. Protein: CASSYSATGVGNTIYF.

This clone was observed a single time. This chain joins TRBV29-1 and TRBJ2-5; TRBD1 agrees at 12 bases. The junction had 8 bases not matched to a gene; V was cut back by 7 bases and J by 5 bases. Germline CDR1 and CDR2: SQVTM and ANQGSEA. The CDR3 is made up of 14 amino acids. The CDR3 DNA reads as TGCAGCGCTGGGGGGACAGGGGGCATGGAGACCCAGTACTTC. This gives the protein CSAGGTGGMETQYF.

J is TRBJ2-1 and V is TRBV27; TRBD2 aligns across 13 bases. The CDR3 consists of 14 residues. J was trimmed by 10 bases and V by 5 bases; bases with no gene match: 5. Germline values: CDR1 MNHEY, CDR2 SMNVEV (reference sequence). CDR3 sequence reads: CASSTGTSGIEQFF. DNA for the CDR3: TGTGCCAGCAGTACCGGGACTAGCGGGATCGAGCAGTTCTTC.

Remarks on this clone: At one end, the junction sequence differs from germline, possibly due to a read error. CDR3 bases: TGTTCCAGCAGCCCCCTGGGGACAGGGACCTTTAACACCGGGGAGCTGTTTTTT. Protein: CSSSPLGTGTFNTGELFF. The rearrangement links TRBV7-9 to TRBJ2-2; TRBD1 matches 9 bases. CDR1 is SEHNR, CDR2 FQNEAQ, per germline (reference sequence). This CDR3 contains 18 residues.

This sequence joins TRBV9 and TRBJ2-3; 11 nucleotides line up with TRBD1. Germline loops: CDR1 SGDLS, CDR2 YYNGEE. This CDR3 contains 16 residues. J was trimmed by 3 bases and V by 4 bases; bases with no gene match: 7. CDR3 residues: CASSIGTGGETDTQYF. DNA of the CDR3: TGTGCCAGCAGCATCGGGACAGGGGGGGAGACAGATACGCAGTATTTT.

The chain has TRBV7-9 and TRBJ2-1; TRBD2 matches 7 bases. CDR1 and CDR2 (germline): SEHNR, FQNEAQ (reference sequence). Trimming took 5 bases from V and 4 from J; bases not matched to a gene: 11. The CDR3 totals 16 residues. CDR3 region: CASSQYAGVAYNEQFF. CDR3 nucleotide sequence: TGTGCCAGCAGCCAATATGCGGGGGTAGCTTACAATGAGCAGTTCTTC.

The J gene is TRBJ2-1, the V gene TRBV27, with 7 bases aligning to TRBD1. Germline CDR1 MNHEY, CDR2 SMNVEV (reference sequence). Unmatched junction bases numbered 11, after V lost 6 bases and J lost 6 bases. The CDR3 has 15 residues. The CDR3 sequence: CASSSGQPGINEQFF. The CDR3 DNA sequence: TGTGCCAGCAGCTCGGGACAGCCCGGGATCAATGAGCAGTTCTTC.

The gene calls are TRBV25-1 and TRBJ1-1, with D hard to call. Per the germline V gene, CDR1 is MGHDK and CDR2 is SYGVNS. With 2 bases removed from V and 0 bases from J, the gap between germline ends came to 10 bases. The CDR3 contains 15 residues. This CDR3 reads CASSEQDPMNTEAFF. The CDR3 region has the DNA TGTGCCAGCAGTGAACAGGATCCCATGAACACTGAAGCTTTCTTT.

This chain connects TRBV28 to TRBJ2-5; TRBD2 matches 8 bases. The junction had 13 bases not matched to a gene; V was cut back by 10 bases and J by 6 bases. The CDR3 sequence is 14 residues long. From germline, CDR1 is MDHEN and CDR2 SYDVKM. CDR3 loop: CATRSQGGGKTQYF. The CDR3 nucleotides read TGTGCCACTCGATCGCAAGGCGGGGGGAAGACCCAGTACTTC.

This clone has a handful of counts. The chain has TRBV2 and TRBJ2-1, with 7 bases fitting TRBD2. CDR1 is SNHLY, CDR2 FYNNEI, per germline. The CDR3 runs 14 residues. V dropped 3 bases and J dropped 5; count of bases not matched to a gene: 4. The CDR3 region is CASSEASGDNEQFF. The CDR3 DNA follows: TGTGCCAGCAGTGAGGCTAGCGGTGACAATGAGCAGTTCTTC.

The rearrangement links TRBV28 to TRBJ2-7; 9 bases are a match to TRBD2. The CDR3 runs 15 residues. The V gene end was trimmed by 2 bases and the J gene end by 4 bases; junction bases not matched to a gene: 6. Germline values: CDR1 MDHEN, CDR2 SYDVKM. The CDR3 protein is CASSLPPTSGYEQYF. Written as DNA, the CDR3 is TGTGCCAGCAGTTTACCCCCGACTAGCGGATACGAGCAGTACTTC. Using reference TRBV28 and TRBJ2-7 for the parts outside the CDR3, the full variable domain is DVKVTQSSRYLVKRTGEKVFLECVQDMDHENMFWYRQDPGLGLRLIYFSYDVKMKEKGDIPEGYSVSREKKERFSLILESASTNQTSMYLCASSLPPTSGYEQYFGPGTRLTVT.

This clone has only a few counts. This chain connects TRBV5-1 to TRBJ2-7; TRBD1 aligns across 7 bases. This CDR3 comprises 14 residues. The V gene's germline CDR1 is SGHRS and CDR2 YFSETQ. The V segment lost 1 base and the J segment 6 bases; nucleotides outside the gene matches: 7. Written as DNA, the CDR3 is TGCGCCAGCAGCTTGACAGGGGAACCGGTCGAGCAGTACTTC. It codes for CASSLTGEPVEQYF.

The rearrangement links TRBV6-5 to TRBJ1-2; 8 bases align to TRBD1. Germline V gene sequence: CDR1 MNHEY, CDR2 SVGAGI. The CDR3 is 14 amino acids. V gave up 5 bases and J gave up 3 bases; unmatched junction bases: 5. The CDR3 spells CASSPTGAYYGYTF. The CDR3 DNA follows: TGTGCCAGCAGTCCGACAGGGGCCTACTATGGCTACACCTTC.

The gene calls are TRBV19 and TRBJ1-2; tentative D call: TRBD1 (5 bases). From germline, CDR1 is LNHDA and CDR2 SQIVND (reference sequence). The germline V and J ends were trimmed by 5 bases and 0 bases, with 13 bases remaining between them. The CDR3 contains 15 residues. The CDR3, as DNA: TGTGCCAGTAGTCCCCCAGGGCGCGCTAACTATGGCTACACCTTC. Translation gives CASSPPGRANYGYTF.

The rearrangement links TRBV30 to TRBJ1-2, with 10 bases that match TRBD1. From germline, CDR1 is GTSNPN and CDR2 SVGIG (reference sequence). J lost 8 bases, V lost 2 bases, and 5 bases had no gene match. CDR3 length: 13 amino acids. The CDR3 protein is CAWSLTGGAGYTF. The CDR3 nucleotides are TGTGCCTGGAGTTTGACAGGGGGCGCGGGCTACACCTTC.

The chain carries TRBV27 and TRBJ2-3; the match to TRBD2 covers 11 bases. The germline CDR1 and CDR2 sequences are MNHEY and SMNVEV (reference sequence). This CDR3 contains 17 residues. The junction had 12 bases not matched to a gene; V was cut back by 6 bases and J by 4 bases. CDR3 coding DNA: TGTGCCAGCAGCCTAGCGGGAGGTTTTGGCGTGGCAGATACGCAGTATTTT. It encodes CASSLAGGFGVADTQYF.

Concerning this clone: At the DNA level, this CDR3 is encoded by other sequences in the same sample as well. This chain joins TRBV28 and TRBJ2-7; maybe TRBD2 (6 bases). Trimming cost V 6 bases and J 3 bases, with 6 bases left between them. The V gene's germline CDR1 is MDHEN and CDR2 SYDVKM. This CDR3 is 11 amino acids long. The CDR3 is CASRRDYEQYF. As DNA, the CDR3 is TGTGCCAGCAGGCGGGACTACGAGCAGTACTTC.

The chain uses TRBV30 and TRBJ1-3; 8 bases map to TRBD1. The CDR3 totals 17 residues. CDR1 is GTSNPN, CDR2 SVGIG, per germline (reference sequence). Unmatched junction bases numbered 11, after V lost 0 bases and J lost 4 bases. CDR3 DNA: TGTGCCTGGAGTGTGGGTCAGGGGGCTCCGAGAGGAAACACCATATATTTT. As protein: CAWSVGQGAPRGNTIYF.

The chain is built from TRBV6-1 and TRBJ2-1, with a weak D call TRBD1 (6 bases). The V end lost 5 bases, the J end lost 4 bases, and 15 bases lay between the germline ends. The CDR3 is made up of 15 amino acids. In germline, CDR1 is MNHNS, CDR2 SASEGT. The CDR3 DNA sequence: TGTGCCAGCAGTATCCTGGGGACAACATACAATGAGCAGTTCTTC. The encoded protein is CASSILGTTYNEQFF.

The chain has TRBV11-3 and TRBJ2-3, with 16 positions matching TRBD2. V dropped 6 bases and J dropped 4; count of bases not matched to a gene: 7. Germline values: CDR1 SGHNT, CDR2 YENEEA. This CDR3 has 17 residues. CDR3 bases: TGTGCCAGCAGGGGGACTAGCGGGGGGGCCGGCGCAGATACGCAGTATTTT. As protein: CASRGTSGGAGADTQYF.

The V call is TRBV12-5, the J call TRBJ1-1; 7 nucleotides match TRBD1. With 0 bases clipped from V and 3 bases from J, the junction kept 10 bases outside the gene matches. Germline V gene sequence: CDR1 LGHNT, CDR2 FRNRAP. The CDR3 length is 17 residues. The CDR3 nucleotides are TGTGCTAGTGGTTTGGTACTCCGGACAGGAGGGGACACTGAAGCTTTCTTT. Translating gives CASGLVLRTGGDTEAFF.

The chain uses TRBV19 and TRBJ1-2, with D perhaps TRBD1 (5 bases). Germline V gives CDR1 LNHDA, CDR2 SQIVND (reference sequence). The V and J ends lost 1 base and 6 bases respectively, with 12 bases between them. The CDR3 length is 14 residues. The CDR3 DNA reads TGTGCCAGTAGTATAGTATCCAGGGTCAATGGCTACACCTTC. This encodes CASSIVSRVNGYTF.

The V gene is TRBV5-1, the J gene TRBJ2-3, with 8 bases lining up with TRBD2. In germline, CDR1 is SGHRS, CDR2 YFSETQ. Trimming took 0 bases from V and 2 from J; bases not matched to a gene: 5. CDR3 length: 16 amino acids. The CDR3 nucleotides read TGCGCCAGCAGCTTGGAGGGCGGGAGGACCACAGATACGCAGTATTTT. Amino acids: CASSLEGGRTTDTQYF.

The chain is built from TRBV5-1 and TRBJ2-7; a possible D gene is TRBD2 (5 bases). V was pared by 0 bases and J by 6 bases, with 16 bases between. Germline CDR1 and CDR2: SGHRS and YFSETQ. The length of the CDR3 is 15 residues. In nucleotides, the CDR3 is TGCGCCAGCAGCTTGGGAGTGGGAGTGACCTTCGAGCAGTACTTC. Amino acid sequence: CASSLGVGVTFEQYF.

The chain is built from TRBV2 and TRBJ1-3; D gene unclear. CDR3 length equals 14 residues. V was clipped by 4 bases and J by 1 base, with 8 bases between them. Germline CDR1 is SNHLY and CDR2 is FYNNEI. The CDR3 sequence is CASSGESSGNTIYF. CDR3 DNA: TGTGCCAGCAGTGGCGAGTCTTCTGGAAACACCATATATTTT.

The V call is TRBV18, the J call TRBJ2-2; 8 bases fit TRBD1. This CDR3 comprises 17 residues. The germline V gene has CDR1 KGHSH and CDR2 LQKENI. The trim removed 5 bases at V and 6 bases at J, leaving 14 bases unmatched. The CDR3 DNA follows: TGTGCCAGCTCAGGCACCGGGACAGGATTAATTTCCGGGGAGCTGTTTTTT. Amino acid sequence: CASSGTGTGLISGELFF. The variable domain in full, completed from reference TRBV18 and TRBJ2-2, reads NAGVMQNPRHLVRRRGQEARLRCSPMKGHSHVYWYRQLPEEGLKFMVYLQKENIIDESGMPKERFSAEFPKEGPSILRIQQVVRGDSAAYFCASSGTGTGLISGELFFGEGSRLTVL.

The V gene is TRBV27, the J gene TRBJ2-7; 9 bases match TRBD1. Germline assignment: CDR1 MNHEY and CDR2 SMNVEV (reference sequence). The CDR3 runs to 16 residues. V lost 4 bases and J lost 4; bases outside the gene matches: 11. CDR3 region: CASSWSGQGFPYEQYF. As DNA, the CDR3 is TGTGCCAGCAGTTGGTCGGGACAGGGATTCCCTTACGAGCAGTACTTC.

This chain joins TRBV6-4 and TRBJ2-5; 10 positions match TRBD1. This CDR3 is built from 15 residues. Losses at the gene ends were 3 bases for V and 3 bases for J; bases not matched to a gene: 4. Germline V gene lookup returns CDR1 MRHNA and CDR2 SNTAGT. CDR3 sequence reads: CASSEKGTGEETQYF. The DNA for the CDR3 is TGTGCCAGCAGTGAGAAAGGGACAGGGGAAGAGACCCAGTACTTC.

This chain's CDR3 is CASSYTLTDTQYF. CDR3 nucleotide sequence: TGTGCCAGTAGTTATACTCTCACAGATACGCAGTATTTT. The genes are TRBV19 and TRBJ2-3; D is ambiguous. The germline V and J ends were trimmed by 5 bases and 2 bases, with 8 bases remaining between them. Germline-derived CDR1 and CDR2 are LNHDA and SQIVND (reference sequence). CDR3 length: 13 amino acids.

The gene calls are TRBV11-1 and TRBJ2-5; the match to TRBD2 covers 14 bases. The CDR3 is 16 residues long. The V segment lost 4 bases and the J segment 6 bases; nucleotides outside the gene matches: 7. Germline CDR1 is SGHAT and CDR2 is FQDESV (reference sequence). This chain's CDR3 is CASSSSTSGREKTQYF. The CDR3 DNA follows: TGTGCCAGCAGCTCTTCGACTAGCGGGAGGGAGAAGACCCAGTACTTC.

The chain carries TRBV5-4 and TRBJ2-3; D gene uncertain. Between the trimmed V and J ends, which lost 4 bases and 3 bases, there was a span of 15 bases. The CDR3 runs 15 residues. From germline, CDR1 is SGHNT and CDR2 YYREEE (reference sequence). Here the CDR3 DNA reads TGTGCCAGCAGCCTTGACTCACAACCGACAGATACGCAGTATTTT. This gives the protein CASSLDSQPTDTQYF.